This TCR beta chain was observed in a study of blood T cell repertoires in COVID-19. TCRdb's copy holds only in-frame clones and misses some; the assay was immunoSEQ multiplex PCR. The sample lists roughly 220,000 clones; roughly 84% were seen once. Symptom resolution, clearance, or two negative PCRs marked donors in Cohort 3 as recovered. Germline loops: CDR1 MDHEN, CDR2 SYDVKM. The CDR3 extends over 16 amino acids. V was cut by 2 bases and J by 0 bases, with 11 bases left in between. Input material: PBMCs or T cells enriched from blood (not recorded which). This TCR came from a woman aged 40 to 49 who had recovered from COVID-19. The chain joins TRBV28 to TRBJ1-5; TRBD1 might be the D (5 bases). For the CDR3, the DNA is TGTGCCAGCAGTTTAGGGGGGGGGTATAGCAATCAGCCCCAGCATTTT. Protein product: CASSLGGGYSNQPQHF.